This T cell receptor (beta chain) was documented in a study of T-cell memory formation after mild COVID-19. The study, taken as a whole, reports: Day 15 to 85 contracting clones showed balanced CD4/CD8; later expanders leaned CD4+.

Germline CDR1 and CDR2: SGHTA and FQGNSA. V lost 1 base to trimming and J lost 2 bases, with 8 bases between them. CDR3 size: 14 residues. With constant-segment primers, 5'RACE yielded cDNA libraries of TCR alpha and TCR beta that carried sample barcodes and UMIs. One entry per CDR3 protein, called by TCRdb with MiXCR from the 5' RACE reads. The sample holds about 190,000 distinct CDR3 sequences, about 20% seen once. This clonotype occurred a few times. The antigen remains unidentified. This clonotype was obtained from an adult woman who had mild COVID-19 (a few samples of this study predate the infection). Cell type and time point are not known. V gene TRBV7-2 combines with J gene TRBJ1-1, with D hard to call. The sample comprised PBMCs or a T cell subset sorted from them (not recorded which). CDR3 residues: CASSLVGSNTEAFF. CDR3 DNA: TGTGCCAGCAGCTTAGTCGGAAGTAACACTGAAGCTTTCTTT.